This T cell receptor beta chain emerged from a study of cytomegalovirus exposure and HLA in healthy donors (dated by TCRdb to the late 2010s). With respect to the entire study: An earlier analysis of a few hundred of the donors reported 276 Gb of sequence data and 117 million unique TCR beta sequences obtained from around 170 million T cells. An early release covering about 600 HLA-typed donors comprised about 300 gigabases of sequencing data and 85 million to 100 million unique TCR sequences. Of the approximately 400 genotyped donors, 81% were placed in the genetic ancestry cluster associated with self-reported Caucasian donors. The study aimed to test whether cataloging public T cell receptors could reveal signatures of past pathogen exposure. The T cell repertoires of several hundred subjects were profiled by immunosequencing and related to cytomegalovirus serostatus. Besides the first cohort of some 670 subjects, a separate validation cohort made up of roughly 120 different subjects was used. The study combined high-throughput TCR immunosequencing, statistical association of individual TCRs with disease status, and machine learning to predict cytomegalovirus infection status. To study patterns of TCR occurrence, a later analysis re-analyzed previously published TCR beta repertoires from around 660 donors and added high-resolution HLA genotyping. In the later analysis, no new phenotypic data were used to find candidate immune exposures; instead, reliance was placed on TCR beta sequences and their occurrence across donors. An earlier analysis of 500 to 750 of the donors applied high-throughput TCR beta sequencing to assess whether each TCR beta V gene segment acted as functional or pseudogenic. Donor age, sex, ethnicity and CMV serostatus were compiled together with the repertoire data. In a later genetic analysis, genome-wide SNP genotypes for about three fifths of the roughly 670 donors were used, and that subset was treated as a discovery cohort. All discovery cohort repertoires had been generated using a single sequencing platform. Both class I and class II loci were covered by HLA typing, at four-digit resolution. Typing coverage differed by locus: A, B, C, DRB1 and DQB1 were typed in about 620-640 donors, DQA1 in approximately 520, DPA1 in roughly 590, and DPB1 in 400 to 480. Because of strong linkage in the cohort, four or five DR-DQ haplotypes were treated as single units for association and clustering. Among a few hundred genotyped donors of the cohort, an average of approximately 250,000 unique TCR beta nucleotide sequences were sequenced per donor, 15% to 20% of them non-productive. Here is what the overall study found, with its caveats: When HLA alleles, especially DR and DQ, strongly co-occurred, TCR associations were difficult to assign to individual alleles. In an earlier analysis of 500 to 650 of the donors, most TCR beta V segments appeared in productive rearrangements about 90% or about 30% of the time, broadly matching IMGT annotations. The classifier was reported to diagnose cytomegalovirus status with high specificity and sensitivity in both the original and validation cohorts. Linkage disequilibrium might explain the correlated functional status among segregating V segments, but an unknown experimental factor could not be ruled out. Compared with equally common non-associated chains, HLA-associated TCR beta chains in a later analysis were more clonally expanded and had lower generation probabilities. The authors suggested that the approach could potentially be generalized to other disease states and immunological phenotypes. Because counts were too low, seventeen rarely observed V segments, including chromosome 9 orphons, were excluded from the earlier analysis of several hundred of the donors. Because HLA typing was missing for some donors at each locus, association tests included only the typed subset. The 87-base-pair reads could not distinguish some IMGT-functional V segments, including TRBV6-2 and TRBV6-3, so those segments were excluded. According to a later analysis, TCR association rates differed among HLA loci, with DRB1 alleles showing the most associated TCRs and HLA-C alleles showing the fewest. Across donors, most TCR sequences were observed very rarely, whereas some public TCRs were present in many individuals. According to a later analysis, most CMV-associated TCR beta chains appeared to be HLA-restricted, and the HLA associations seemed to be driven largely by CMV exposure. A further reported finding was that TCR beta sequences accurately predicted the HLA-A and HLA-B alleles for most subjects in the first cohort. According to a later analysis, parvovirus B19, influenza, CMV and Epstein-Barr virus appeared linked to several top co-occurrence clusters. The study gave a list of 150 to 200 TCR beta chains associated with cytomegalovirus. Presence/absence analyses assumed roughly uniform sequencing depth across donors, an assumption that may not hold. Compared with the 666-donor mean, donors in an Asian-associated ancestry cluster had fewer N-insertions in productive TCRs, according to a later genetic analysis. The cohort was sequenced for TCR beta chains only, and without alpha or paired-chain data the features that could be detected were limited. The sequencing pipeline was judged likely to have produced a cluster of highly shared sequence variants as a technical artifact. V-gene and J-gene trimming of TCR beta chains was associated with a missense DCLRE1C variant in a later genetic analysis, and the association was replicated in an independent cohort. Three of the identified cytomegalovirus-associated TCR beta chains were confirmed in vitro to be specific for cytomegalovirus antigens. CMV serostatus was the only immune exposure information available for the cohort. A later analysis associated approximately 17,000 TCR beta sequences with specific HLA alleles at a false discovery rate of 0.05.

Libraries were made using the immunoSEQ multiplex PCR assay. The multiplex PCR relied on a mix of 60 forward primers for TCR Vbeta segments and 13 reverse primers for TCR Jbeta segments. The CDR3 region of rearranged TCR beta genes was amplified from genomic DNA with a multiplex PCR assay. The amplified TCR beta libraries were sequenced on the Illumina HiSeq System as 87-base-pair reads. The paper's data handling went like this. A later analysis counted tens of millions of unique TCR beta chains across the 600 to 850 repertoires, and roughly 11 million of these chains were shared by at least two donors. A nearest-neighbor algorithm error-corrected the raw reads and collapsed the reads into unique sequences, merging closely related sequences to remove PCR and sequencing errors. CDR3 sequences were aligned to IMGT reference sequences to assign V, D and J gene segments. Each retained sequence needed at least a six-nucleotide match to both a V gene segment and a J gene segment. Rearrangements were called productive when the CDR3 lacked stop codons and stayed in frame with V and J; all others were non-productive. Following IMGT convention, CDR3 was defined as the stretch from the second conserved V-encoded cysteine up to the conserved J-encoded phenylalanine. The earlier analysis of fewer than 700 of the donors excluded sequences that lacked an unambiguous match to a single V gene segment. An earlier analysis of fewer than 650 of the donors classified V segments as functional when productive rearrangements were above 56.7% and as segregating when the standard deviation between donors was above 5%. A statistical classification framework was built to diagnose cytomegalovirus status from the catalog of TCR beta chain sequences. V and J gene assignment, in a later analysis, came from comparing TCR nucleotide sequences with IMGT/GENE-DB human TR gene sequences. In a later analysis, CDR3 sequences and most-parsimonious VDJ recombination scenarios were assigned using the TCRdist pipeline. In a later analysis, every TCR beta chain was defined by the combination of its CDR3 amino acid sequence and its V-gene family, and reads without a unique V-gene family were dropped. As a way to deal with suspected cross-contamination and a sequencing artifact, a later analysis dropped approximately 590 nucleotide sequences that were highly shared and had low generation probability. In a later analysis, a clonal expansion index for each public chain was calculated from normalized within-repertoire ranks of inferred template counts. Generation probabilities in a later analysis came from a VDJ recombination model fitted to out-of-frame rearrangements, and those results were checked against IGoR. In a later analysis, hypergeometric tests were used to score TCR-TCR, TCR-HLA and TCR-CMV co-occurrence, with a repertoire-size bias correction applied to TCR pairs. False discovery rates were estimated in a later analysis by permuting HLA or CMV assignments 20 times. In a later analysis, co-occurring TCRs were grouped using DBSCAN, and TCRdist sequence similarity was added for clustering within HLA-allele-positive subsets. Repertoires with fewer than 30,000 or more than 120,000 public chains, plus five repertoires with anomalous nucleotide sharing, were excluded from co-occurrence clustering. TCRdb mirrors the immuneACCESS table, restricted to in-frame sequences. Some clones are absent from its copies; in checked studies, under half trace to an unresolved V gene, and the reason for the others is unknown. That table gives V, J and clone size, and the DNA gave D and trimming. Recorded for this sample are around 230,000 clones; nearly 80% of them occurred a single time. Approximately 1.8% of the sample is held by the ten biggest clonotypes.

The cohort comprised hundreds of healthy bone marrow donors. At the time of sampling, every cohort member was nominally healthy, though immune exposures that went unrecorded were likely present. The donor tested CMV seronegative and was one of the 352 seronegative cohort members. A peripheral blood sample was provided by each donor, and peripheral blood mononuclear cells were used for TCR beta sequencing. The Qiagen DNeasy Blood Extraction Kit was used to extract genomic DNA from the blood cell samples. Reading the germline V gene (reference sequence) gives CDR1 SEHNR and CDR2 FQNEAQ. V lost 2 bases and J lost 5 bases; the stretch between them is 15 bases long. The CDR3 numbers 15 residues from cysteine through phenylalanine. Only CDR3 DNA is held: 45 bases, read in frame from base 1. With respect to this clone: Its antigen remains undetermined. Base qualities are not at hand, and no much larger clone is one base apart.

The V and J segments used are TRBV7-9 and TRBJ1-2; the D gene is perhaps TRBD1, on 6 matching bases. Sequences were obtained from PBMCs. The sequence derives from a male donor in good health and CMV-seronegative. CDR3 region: CASSLSGRGWYGYTF. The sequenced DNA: TGTGCCAGCAGCTTAAGCGGCAGGGGATGGTATGGCTACACCTTC.